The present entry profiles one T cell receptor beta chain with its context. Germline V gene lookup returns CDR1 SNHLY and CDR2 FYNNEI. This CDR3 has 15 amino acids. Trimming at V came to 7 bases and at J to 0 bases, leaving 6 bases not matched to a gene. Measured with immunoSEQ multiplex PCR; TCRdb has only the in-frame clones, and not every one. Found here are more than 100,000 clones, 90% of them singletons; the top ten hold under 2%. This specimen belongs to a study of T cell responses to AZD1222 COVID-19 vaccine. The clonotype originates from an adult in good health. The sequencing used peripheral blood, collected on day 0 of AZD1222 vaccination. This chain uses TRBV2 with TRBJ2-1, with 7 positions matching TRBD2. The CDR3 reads CASKNSGNSYNEQFF. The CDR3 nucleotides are TGTGCCAGCAAGAACAGCGGGAACTCCTACAATGAGCAGTTCTTC.